The rows below give T cell receptor beta chains drawn from one sample of a study of control samples from healthy donors and cancer patients. Repertoires were generated with immunoSEQ multiplex PCR, while TCRdb's copy carries only in-frame clones and drops some. The table has some 410,000 clones, 75% to 95% seen once; the top ten hold about 6.3%. Sequenced: PBMCs. The receptors were sampled from a man aged 40-50 years with head and neck cancer. Each CDR3 is given with its conserved first and last residue. The D gene is left open where the match is weak. Size values are once, few and many counts, or a class for expanded clones, and some rows have none.

clone_size: .
j_call: TRBJ2-3
d_call: TRBD2
v_call: TRBV4-2
cdr3_aa: CASSQAVSGGAMIDTQYF
cdr3_nt: TGTGCCAGCAGCCAGGCCGTTAGCGGGGGGGCAATGATAGATACGCAGTATTTT

clone_size: .
j_call: TRBJ1-1
d_call: .
v_call: TRBV28
cdr3_aa: CASTRGTTEAFF
cdr3_nt: TGTGCCAGCACCCGGGGAACCACTGAAGCTTTCTTT

clone_size: .
j_call: TRBJ1-2
d_call: .
v_call: TRBV30
cdr3_aa: CAWSLGYGYTF
cdr3_nt: TGTGCCTGGAGCCTCGGCTATGGCTACACCTTC

clone_size: once
j_call: TRBJ1-6
d_call: .
v_call: TRBV5-1
cdr3_aa: CASSLAQARYSPLHF
cdr3_nt: TGCGCCAGCAGCTTGGCCCAAGCGAGGTACTCACCCCTCCACTTT

clone_size: .
j_call: TRBJ1-1
d_call: TRBD1
v_call: TRBV2
cdr3_aa: CATAGTGNTEAFF
cdr3_nt: TGTGCCACCGCCGGGACAGGGAACACTGAAGCTTTCTTT

clone_size: .
j_call: TRBJ2-7
d_call: .
v_call: TRBV13
cdr3_aa: CASSLSHSEGEQYF
cdr3_nt: TGTGCCAGCAGCCTAAGCCACTCGGAGGGGGAGCAGTACTTC

clone_size: few
j_call: TRBJ2-2
d_call: .
v_call: TRBV2
cdr3_aa: CASRLPRPGELFF
cdr3_nt: TGTGCCAGCCGACTACCTAGACCCGGGGAGCTGTTTTTT

clone_size: .
j_call: TRBJ2-2
d_call: .
v_call: TRBV14
cdr3_aa: CATSSLTGLAGELFF
cdr3_nt: TGTGCCACCAGCAGCTTAACAGGGTTAGCCGGGGAGCTGTTTTTT

clone_size: .
j_call: TRBJ2-5
d_call: TRBD2
v_call: TRBV19
cdr3_aa: CASSRTSGGEETQYF
cdr3_nt: TGTGCCAGTAGTCGGACTAGCGGGGGGGAAGAGACCCAGTACTTC

clone_size: once
j_call: TRBJ2-2
d_call: TRBD2
v_call: TRBV27
cdr3_aa: CASSLSTGGNTGELFF
cdr3_nt: TGTGCCAGCAGTTTATCGACGGGAGGTAACACCGGGGAGCTGTTTTTT

clone_size: .
j_call: TRBJ2-1
d_call: TRBD2
v_call: TRBV5-4
cdr3_aa: CASSLLAGISYNEQFF
cdr3_nt: TGTGCCAGCAGTTTGCTAGCGGGGATCTCCTACAATGAGCAGTTCTTC

clone_size: .
j_call: TRBJ1-1
d_call: .
v_call: TRBV28
cdr3_aa: CASSAMGARAGGTEAFF
cdr3_nt: TGTGCCAGCAGTGCTATGGGCGCGAGGGCGGGGGGCACTGAAGCTTTCTTT

clone_size: .
j_call: TRBJ2-2
d_call: TRBD1
v_call: TRBV27
cdr3_aa: CASSPRQGRGGNTGELFF
cdr3_nt: TGTGCCAGCAGTCCTCGACAGGGTAGAGGGGGGAACACCGGGGAGCTGTTTTTT

clone_size: .
j_call: TRBJ1-4
d_call: .
v_call: TRBV6-1
cdr3_aa: CASSEAADGKNEKLFF
cdr3_nt: TGTGCCAGCAGTGAAGCGGCGGACGGGAAGAATGAAAAACTGTTTTTT

clone_size: .
j_call: TRBJ2-5
d_call: TRBD2
v_call: TRBV5-5
cdr3_aa: CASSLAASGGPSRETQYF
cdr3_nt: TGTGCCAGCAGCTTGGCGGCTAGCGGGGGCCCATCACGGGAGACCCAGTACTTC

clone_size: once
j_call: TRBJ2-2
d_call: .
v_call: TRBV27
cdr3_aa: CASSFERDGAGELFF
cdr3_nt: TGTGCCAGCAGTTTTGAGAGGGACGGGGCCGGGGAGCTGTTTTTT

clone_size: .
j_call: TRBJ2-6
d_call: .
v_call: TRBV9
cdr3_aa: CASSVEAAGANVLTF
cdr3_nt: TGTGCCAGCAGCGTAGAAGCTGCCGGGGCCAACGTCCTGACTTTC

clone_size: .
j_call: TRBJ1-2
d_call: TRBD1
v_call: TRBV5-6
cdr3_aa: CASSLDQGAGGYTF
cdr3_nt: TGTGCCAGCAGCTTGGATCAGGGGGCAGGGGGCTACACCTTC

clone_size: .
j_call: TRBJ1-4
d_call: TRBD1
v_call: TRBV30
cdr3_aa: CAWSRTGGSEKLFF
cdr3_nt: TGTGCCTGGAGTCGGACAGGGGGCAGTGAAAAACTGTTTTTT

clone_size: .
j_call: TRBJ1-4
d_call: .
v_call: TRBV9
cdr3_aa: CASSAGHWDGEKLFF
cdr3_nt: TGTGCCAGCAGCGCCGGACATTGGGACGGTGAAAAACTGTTTTTT